Listed below are T cell receptor beta chains from one sample, sequenced in a study of blood T cell repertoires in COVID-19. Profiled with immunoSEQ multiplex PCR; TCRdb holds only in-frame clones, not every one. The sample includes about 240,000 clones, roughly 85% of them seen just once. Sequencing input: peripheral blood. The receptors come from a man in his forties or fifties with COVID-19, enrolled during active disease. The CDR3 runs from the conserved cysteine through the conserved F or W. A D gene is named only where the DNA matches it firmly. For some rows the clone size is stated as once, few or many, or as a class when expanded; others skip it.

NA,TRBV5-1,TRBJ2-2,TRBD1,CASSLRQGDTGELFF,TGCGCCAGCAGCCTCCGACAGGGTGACACCGGGGAGCTGTTTTTT
NA,TRBV6-2/TRBV6-3,TRBJ1-2,NA,CASSYSGTSRNGYTF,TGTGCCAGCAGTTACTCGGGGACTTCTCGGAATGGCTACACCTTC
NA,TRBV6-5,TRBJ1-2,TRBD1,CASSYATGGVYGYTF,TGTGCCAGCAGTTATGCGACAGGGGGCGTCTATGGCTACACCTTC
NA,TRBV12-3/TRBV12-4,TRBJ2-2,NA,CASSPTNTGELFF,TGTGCCAGCAGTCCAACGAACACCGGGGAGCTGTTTTTT
NA,TRBV5-6,TRBJ1-2,NA,CASSIPYSGYGYTF,TGTGCCAGCAGTATCCCGTATTCAGGGTATGGCTACACCTTC
NA,TRBV19,TRBJ1-4,NA,CTNRVRTNEKLFF,TGCACTAACAGGGTTAGGACTAATGAAAAACTGTTTTTT
once,TRBV27,TRBJ2-2,TRBD2,CASRRLAGNRGNTGELFF,TGTGCCAGCAGACGACTAGCGGGTAACCGAGGTAACACCGGGGAGCTGTTTTTT
once,TRBV21-1,TRBJ2-3,NA,CANRRGTGPGDTQYF,TGTGCCAACAGAAGAGGGACAGGGCCTGGAGATACGCAGTATTTT
NA,TRBV7-9,TRBJ2-1,TRBD2,CASSLISSGGAYNEQFF,TGTGCCAGCAGCTTAATCTCTAGCGGGGGGGCCTACAATGAGCAGTTCTTC
NA,TRBV29-1,TRBJ2-1,NA,CSVDRSSYNEQFF,TGCAGCGTGGACAGAAGCTCCTACAATGAGCAGTTCTTC
NA,TRBV2,TRBJ2-7,TRBD1,CASSRQGSSYEQYF,TGTGCCAGCAGTCGACAGGGGTCCTCCTACGAGCAGTACTTC
NA,TRBV5-4,TRBJ2-5,NA,CASSSGLEQETQYF,TGTGCCAGCAGCTCCGGACTGGAGCAAGAGACCCAGTACTTC
once,TRBV30,TRBJ1-5,NA,CAWSADRSSPGGNQPQHF,TGTGCCTGGAGTGCCGACCGATCGTCCCCCGGGGGCAATCAGCCCCAGCATTTT
NA,TRBV9,TRBJ1-1,NA,CASSVESGRGKAFF,TGTGCCAGCAGCGTAGAATCAGGGAGGGGAAAAGCTTTCTTT
NA,TRBV5-1,TRBJ2-1,TRBD2,CASSLRAGGQPGEQFF,TGCGCCAGCAGCTTACGCGCGGGGGGCCAACCGGGTGAGCAGTTCTTC
NA,TRBV4-2,TRBJ2-5,NA,CASSQEGQGGRETQYF,TGTGCCAGCAGCCAAGAAGGTCAGGGGGGTCGAGAGACCCAGTACTTC
NA,TRBV11-2,TRBJ2-7,NA,CASSFQGQSDEQYF,TGTGCCAGCAGCTTTCAAGGACAAAGCGACGAGCAGTACTTC
NA,TRBV4-2,TRBJ2-7,NA,CASSQDHTRTRYEQYF,TGTGCCAGCAGCCAAGATCACACCAGGACTCGTTACGAGCAGTACTTC
NA,TRBV10-1,TRBJ2-1,NA,CASSAGVGLNEQFF,TGCGCCAGCAGTGCGGGGGTGGGGTTAAATGAGCAGTTCTTC
NA,TRBV11-3,TRBJ2-7,NA,CASSANRGYEQYF,TGTGCCAGCAGCGCGAATAGGGGCTACGAGCAGTACTTC
NA,TRBV28,TRBJ2-3,NA,CASSFRMRGPTDTQYF,TGTGCCAGCAGTTTTCGTATGAGAGGGCCCACAGATACGCAGTATTTT
NA,TRBV5-1,TRBJ2-5,NA,CASSNRGRGETQYF,TGCGCCAGCAGCAACCGAGGCCGGGGAGAGACCCAGTACTTC
NA,TRBV27,TRBJ2-7,TRBD2,CASSLAGKSSYEQYF,TGTGCCAGCAGCTTAGCGGGAAAAAGCTCCTACGAGCAGTACTTC
once,TRBV19,TRBJ1-3,TRBD1,CASSIGGQGAAGNTIYF,TGTGCCAGTAGTATCGGGGGACAGGGGGCCGCCGGAAACACCATATATTTT
NA,TRBV7-6,TRBJ2-3,TRBD1,CASSRDRESTDTQYF,TGTGCCAGCAGCCGGGACAGGGAAAGCACAGATACGCAGTATTTT
NA,TRBV2,TRBJ1-5,NA,CASQDINSNQPQHF,TGTGCCAGCCAGGATATTAATAGCAATCAGCCCCAGCATTTT
NA,TRBV29-1,TRBJ2-3,NA,CSVEEEADTQYF,TGCAGCGTTGAAGAAGAGGCCGATACGCAGTATTTT
NA,TRBV6-6,TRBJ2-7,TRBD2,CASSYSAGGPYEQYF,TGTGCCAGCAGTTACTCGGCGGGGGGGCCCTACGAGCAGTACTTC
NA,TRBV4-1,TRBJ2-7,NA,CASSQAFTGFALSYEQYF,TGCGCCAGCAGCCAAGCCTTTACAGGGTTTGCTTTATCCTACGAGCAGTACTTC
NA,TRBV10-3,TRBJ2-7,TRBD1,CAIRGTGRYEQYF,TGTGCCATCAGAGGGACAGGGCGGTACGAGCAGTACTTC
NA,TRBV7-3,TRBJ2-1,TRBD2,CASSLFASGGYNEQFF,TGTGCCAGCAGCTTATTTGCTAGCGGGGGGTACAATGAGCAGTTCTTC
NA,TRBV6-1,TRBJ1-5,NA,CASSERMPQHF,TGTGCCAGCAGTGAGAGGATGCCCCAGCATTTT
NA,TRBV30,TRBJ1-2,NA,CAWGRRNPNYGYTF,TGTGCCTGGGGTCGCAGGAACCCTAACTATGGCTACACCTTC
NA,TRBV10-3,TRBJ1-2,NA,CAISSQGGAYGYTF,TGTGCCATCAGTAGTCAGGGTGGAGCCTATGGCTACACCTTC
once,TRBV6-5,TRBJ1-1,TRBD1,CASTPQAGGRTEAFF,TGTGCCAGCACCCCCCAGGCAGGGGGCAGGACTGAAGCTTTCTTT
NA,TRBV6-1,TRBJ2-7,NA,CASSENPGQIYEQYF,TGTGCCAGCAGTGAAAACCCTGGACAGATCTACGAGCAGTACTTC
NA,TRBV16,TRBJ1-3,NA,CASSQSGTGGNTIYF,TGTGCCAGCAGCCAATCGGGGACTGGTGGAAACACCATATATTTT
NA,TRBV19,TRBJ1-1,TRBD1,CASSTGTGRAMNTEAFF,TGTGCCAGTAGTACCGGGACAGGGAGGGCTATGAACACTGAAGCTTTCTTT
NA,TRBV15,TRBJ1-4,NA,CATSRNSGTNEKLFF,TGTGCCACCAGCAGAAATTCCGGAACTAATGAAAAACTGTTTTTT
NA,TRBV27,TRBJ1-5,NA,CASSQQGYQPQHF,TGTGCCAGCAGCCAGCAGGGGTATCAGCCCCAGCATTTT
once,TRBV29-1,TRBJ2-7,NA,CSVDAGNYEQYF,TGCAGCGTTGACGCAGGGAACTACGAGCAGTACTTC
NA,TRBV9,TRBJ1-1,NA,CASSVRGNTEAFF,TGTGCCAGCAGCGTTAGGGGGAACACTGAAGCTTTCTTT
NA,TRBV14,TRBJ2-1,NA,CASSPRVYNEQFF,TGTGCCAGCAGCCCCAGGGTTTACAATGAGCAGTTCTTC
NA,TRBV5-1,TRBJ2-7,TRBD1,CASSVDRATYEQYF,TGCGCCAGCAGTGTCGACAGGGCCACCTACGAGCAGTACTTC
NA,TRBV18,TRBJ1-1,NA,CASTTNRGSTEAFF,TGTGCCAGCACGACCAACCGGGGGAGCACTGAAGCTTTCTTT
NA,TRBV5-1,TRBJ1-2,TRBD1,CASSLEAGGTYGYTF,TGCGCCAGCAGCTTGGAGGCAGGGGGTACCTATGGCTACACCTTC
NA,TRBV9,TRBJ2-7,TRBD2,CASSPWTSGGGTYEQYF,TGTGCCAGCAGCCCCTGGACTAGCGGGGGCGGTACCTACGAGCAGTACTTC
NA,TRBV5-6,TRBJ2-7,NA,CASSLVGTTATYEQYF,TGTGCCAGCAGCTTGGTAGGGACAACGGCGACCTACGAGCAGTACTTC
NA,TRBV5-5,TRBJ1-5,TRBD1,CASSFGTGDQPQHF,TGTGCCAGCAGCTTCGGGACAGGGGATCAGCCCCAGCATTTT
NA,TRBV11-2,TRBJ2-2,NA,CASRLSVRAGELFF,TGTGCCAGCAGGCTGTCCGTAAGAGCTGGGGAGCTGTTTTTT
NA,TRBV2,TRBJ1-5,NA,CASSEEGTYQPQHF,TGTGCCAGCAGTGAGGAGGGCACGTATCAGCCCCAGCATTTT
many,TRBV19,TRBJ2-7,NA,CASSISGLTYEQYF,TGTGCCAGTAGTATCTCGGGTCTTACCTACGAGCAGTACTTC
few,TRBV2,TRBJ1-2,NA,CASSTGGNYGYTF,TGTGCCAGCAGCACGGGTGGGAACTATGGCTACACCTTC
NA,TRBV6-5,TRBJ2-1,TRBD1,CASRRTGNYNEQFF,TGTGCCAGCAGACGGACAGGAAACTACAATGAGCAGTTCTTC
few,TRBV4-2,TRBJ1-2,NA,CASSQGPADNYGYTF,TGTGCCAGCAGCCAAGGCCCTGCGGATAACTATGGCTACACCTTC
NA,TRBV5-6,TRBJ1-2,NA,CASSLGRTNYGYTF,TGTGCCAGCAGCTTGGGCAGGACAAACTATGGCTACACCTTC
NA,TRBV5-1,TRBJ1-3,TRBD1,CASSLQTGGGNTIYF,TGCGCCAGCAGCTTACAAACAGGGGGAGGAAACACCATATATTTT